The clone carrying this T cell receptor (beta chain) was found once. Different DNA sequences within this sample yield the same CDR3. No alpha-beta pairing information exists for these sequences. Using immunoSEQ multiplex PCR, the repertoire was profiled, and TCRdb retains in-frame clones only, with some absent. The table lists 54,000 or so clones, about four fifths of them singletons. After thawing and overnight rest, PBMC were stained with GMM-loaded CD1B tetramer, viability dye and anti-CD3 for sorting. The lipid loaded on the CD1B tetramers was C32 glucose monomycolate from Rhodococcus equi. This sample stems from a study of T cells in tuberculosis. Study in general: CD1B tetramers identified T cells specific for mycobacterial lipid GMM.

Findings and limits, study-wide: T cells binding CD1B-GMM tetramer weakly possibly escaped the sort.

The length of the CDR3 is 15 residues. Germline assignment: CDR1 LGHNA and CDR2 YSLEER. With 4 bases clipped from V and 1 base from J, the junction kept 2 bases outside the gene matches. Material for sequencing was CD1b-GMM tetramer-negative cells sorted from PBMCs. V usage is TRBV4-3 and J usage is TRBJ2-2, with 8 bases fitting TRBD1. The receptor comes from an adult woman with latent tuberculosis. The CDR3 region is CASSLGQGNTGELFF. The CDR3 bases are TGCGCCAGCAGCCTAGGACAGGGGAACACCGGGGAGCTGTTTTTT.